The present TCR beta chain was sequenced within a study of T cells in localized non-small cell lung cancer. Study results and limitations: The study linked higher blood T cell density to longer overall survival. Uninvolved adjacent lung showed higher T cell clonality than tumor.

Only in-frame clones appear in the TCRdb table, and some are missing; sequencing was by immunoSEQ multiplex PCR. The sample holds about 54,000 clones, approximately 82% seen once. Turning to this clone: Antigen specificity is unknown.

CDR1 SQVTM and CDR2 ANQGSEA come from the germline V gene. Trimming stripped 5 bases from V and 4 bases from J, with 11 bases between. This CDR3 is built from 12 residues. This rearrangement joins TRBV29-1 to TRBJ2-5; D is perhaps TRBD1 or TRBD2 (5 bases each). This TCR came from a female donor aged 60 or older with stage II squamous cell lung carcinoma. The starting material was peripheral blood, obtained before any cancer treatment. The CDR3 DNA sequence: TGCAGCGTTCCGGCCGGGACAGAGACCCAGTACTTC. Its translation: CSVPAGTETQYF.